The 14 T cell receptor beta chains below all came from one sample that was sequenced in a study of CD8+CD57+ T cells in acquired aplastic anemia. According to the study, genomic DNA was the template for TCR beta VDJ and CDR3 profiling. TCRdb reanalysed the reads using MiXCR and keeps one entry per CDR3 protein. The table includes around 150,000 distinct CDR3 sequences, around 40% detected once. The specimen was sorted CD4+, CD8+, or CD8+CD57+ T cells (not recorded which) from PBMCs. The receptors were sampled from a human donor in good health.

This clonotype occurred many times. This sequence joins TRBV2 and TRBJ2-2, with TRBD1 matching 11 bases. The trim removed 4 bases at V and 4 bases at J, leaving 2 bases unmatched. Germline loops: CDR1 SNHLY, CDR2 FYNNEI. The CDR3 contains 15 residues. The CDR3 protein is CASSAGTGGTGELFF. The CDR3 coding sequence is TGTGCCAGCAGTGCCGGGACAGGGGGCACCGGGGAGCTGTTTTTT.

The chain uses TRBV20-1 and TRBJ2-1; 12 nucleotides agree with TRBD2. The CDR3 is 15 residues long. The ends lost 0 bases at V and 5 bases at J; junction bases unmatched: 2. CDR1 and CDR2 (germline): DFQATT, SNEGSKA (reference sequence). The CDR3 sequence is CSARELAGGHNEQFF. The CDR3 coding sequence is TGCAGTGCTAGAGAACTAGCGGGGGGTCACAATGAGCAGTTCTTC.

This clonotype was found once. This chain joins TRBV10-3 and TRBJ2-5; D may be TRBD2 (6 bases). The CDR3 sequence is 12 residues long. The germline CDR1 and CDR2 sequences are ENHRY and SYGVKD. V lost 4 bases, J lost 5 bases, and 8 bases lay in between. The CDR3 region is CAISGGGETQYF. CDR3 in DNA: TGTGCCATCAGTGGTGGGGGGGAGACCCAGTACTTC.

This clonotype was detected once. The V gene is TRBV19, the J gene TRBJ1-2; D is perhaps TRBD1 (6 bases). Germline loops: CDR1 LNHDA, CDR2 SQIVND (reference sequence). Trimming pared 7 bases from V and 5 bases from J, leaving 17 bases between. The CDR3 has 14 amino acids. DNA of the CDR3: TGTGCCAGTACCACACCGCCAAGGGGGTATGGCTACACCTTC. Amino acid sequence: CASTTPPRGYGYTF.

The chain combines TRBV5-4 with TRBJ2-2; a weak D match, TRBD2 (6 bases). The CDR3 totals 15 residues. Germline CDR1 is SGHNT and CDR2 is YYREEE (reference sequence). V was trimmed by 9 bases and J by 2 bases, leaving 17 bases between them. CDR3 nucleotide sequence: TGTGCCATTCGGCTCGAGGGAGGAAACACCGGGGAGCTGTTTTTT. Amino acids: CAIRLEGGNTGELFF.

This chain joins TRBV4-2 and TRBJ1-4; D gene ambiguous. The CDR3 length is 14 residues. Deletions cut 4 bases from V and 4 bases from J, with 10 bases between. In germline, CDR1 is LGHNA, CDR2 YNFKEQ. CDR3 in amino acids: CASSLSGDNEKLFF. CDR3 coding DNA: TGTGCCAGCAGCCTCTCAGGAGATAATGAAAAACTGTTTTTT.

This chain connects TRBV4-2 to TRBJ2-7, with 13 bases lining up with TRBD2. J lost 0 bases, V lost 4 bases, and 6 bases had no gene match. This CDR3 has 17 residues. Germline V gives CDR1 LGHNA, CDR2 YNFKEQ. The CDR3 is CASSRSGLAGISYEQYF. The CDR3 bases are TGTGCCAGCAGCCGATCGGGACTAGCGGGGATCTCCTACGAGCAGTACTTC.

This clonotype was observed at least ten times. This sequence joins TRBV5-1 and TRBJ2-5; D gene ambiguous. CDR1 SGHRS and CDR2 YFSETQ come from the germline V gene. The CDR3 runs to 15 residues. Trimming stripped 0 bases from V and 2 bases from J, with 11 bases between. DNA of the CDR3: TGCGCCAGCAGCTTGGCCGGACCGAGACAAGAGACCCAGTACTTC. As protein: CASSLAGPRQETQYF. Full variable domain (missing parts from reference TRBV5-1 and TRBJ2-5): KAGVTQTPRYLIKTRGQQVTLSCSPISGHRSVSWYQQTPGQGLQFLFEYFSETQRNKGNFPGRFSGRQFSNSRSEMNVSTLELGDSALYLCASSLAGPRQETQYFGPGTRLLVL.

With regard to this clonotype: A much larger clone lies a single base off, so this may be a read error. The chain couples TRBV2 to TRBJ1-6; 7 positions match TRBD1. Germline V gene lookup returns CDR1 SNHLY and CDR2 FYNNEI. This CDR3 is built from 15 residues. The DNA for the CDR3 is TGTGCCAGCAGGGGACAGCCTGACAATAATTCACCCTTCCACTTT. This translates into CASRGQPDNNSPFHF.

This clonotype was counted a few times. This chain links TRBV27 with TRBJ2-3; TRBD2 matches 7 bases. The length of the CDR3 is 17 residues. Germline V gene sequence: CDR1 MNHEY, CDR2 SMNVEV (reference sequence). The V segment lost 5 bases and the J segment 2 bases; nucleotides outside the gene matches: 13. This CDR3 is CASSGRRWRDYTDTQYF. Here the CDR3 DNA reads TGTGCCAGCAGTGGGCGTCGCTGGCGGGACTACACAGATACGCAGTATTTT.

This clonotype showed up just a few times. A single base separates this from a much larger clone, so it may be a read error. This chain joins TRBV11-1 and TRBJ2-1; either TRBD1 or TRBD2 may fit D (6 bases each). The CDR3 spans 14 residues. From germline, CDR1 is SGHAT and CDR2 FQDESV (reference sequence). Trimming left V 3 bases short and J 9 bases short, with 15 bases between. This CDR3 is CASSFGGAGSEQFF. CDR3 nucleotide sequence: TGTGCCAGCAGCTTCGGGGGCGCCGGCAGTGAGCAGTTCTTC.

V is TRBV15 and J is TRBJ2-2; D unresolved. Deletions cut 4 bases from V and 3 bases from J, with 12 bases between. Germline CDR1 LNHNV, CDR2 YYDKDF (reference sequence). This CDR3 is built from 15 residues. The CDR3 nucleotides read TGTGCCACCAGCACCCTGACTGTGGACACCGGGGAGCTGTTTTTT. Amino acids: CATSTLTVDTGELFF.

In its sample, this clonotype was seen many times. The chain carries TRBV28 and TRBJ2-7, with D unresolved. Germline CDR1 MDHEN, CDR2 SYDVKM. Trimming removed 7 bases from V and 2 bases from J, with 9 bases in between. The CDR3 length is 12 residues. Here the CDR3 DNA reads TGTGCCAGCACCTCCACTACCTACGAGCAGTACTTC. Residues: CASTSTTYEQYF.

The chain recombines TRBV6-4 with TRBJ2-3; D is unclear. The germline gives CDR1 MRHNA, CDR2 SNTAGT. The V end lost 7 bases, the J end lost 3 bases, and 14 bases lay between the germline ends. This CDR3 has 14 residues. CDR3 region: CASTYRLGTDTQYF. The DNA for the CDR3 is TGTGCCAGCACCTATAGACTGGGGACAGATACGCAGTATTTT.